This T cell receptor (beta chain) comes out of a study of blood T cell repertoires in COVID-19. Study summary: From the United States, Italy and Spain came samples of acute and convalescent COVID-19. PBMCs, B-cell-depleted T cells, or T cells were the source of the cDNA or gDNA that made up the material.

CDR1 MNHEY and CDR2 SMNVEV come from the germline V gene (reference sequence). The CDR3 runs 16 residues. V was clipped by 0 bases and J by 4 bases, with 10 bases between them. Authors' analysis steps: Estimated nucleated cell counts came from reference gene primer amplification. The protocol was immunoSEQ multiplex PCR, while the TCRdb copy is restricted to in-frame clones and leaves out a portion. V, J and clone size were drawn from that table, and D and trimming were deduced from the DNA. This table has tens of thousands of clones, 75% to 95% appearing once. Sequenced sample: peripheral blood. This rearrangement joins TRBV27 to TRBJ1-6; D not certain. This TCR came from a woman aged 70-85 years with active COVID-19. In nucleotides, the CDR3 is TGTGCCAGCAGTTTATCGGGTAGACTTTATAATTCACCCCTCCACTTT. Its protein product is CASSLSGRLYNSPLHF.